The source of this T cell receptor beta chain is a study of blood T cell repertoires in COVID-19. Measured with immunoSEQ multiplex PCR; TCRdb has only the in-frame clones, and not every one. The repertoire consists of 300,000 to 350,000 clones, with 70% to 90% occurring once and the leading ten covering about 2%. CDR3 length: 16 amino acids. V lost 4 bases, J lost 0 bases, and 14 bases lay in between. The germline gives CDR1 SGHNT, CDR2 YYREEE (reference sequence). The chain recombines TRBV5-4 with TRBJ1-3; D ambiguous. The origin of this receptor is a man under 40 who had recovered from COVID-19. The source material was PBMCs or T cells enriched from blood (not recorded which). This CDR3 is CASSALEGFSGNTIYF. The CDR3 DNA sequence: TGTGCCAGCAGCGCCCTAGAGGGTTTCTCTGGAAACACCATATATTTT.